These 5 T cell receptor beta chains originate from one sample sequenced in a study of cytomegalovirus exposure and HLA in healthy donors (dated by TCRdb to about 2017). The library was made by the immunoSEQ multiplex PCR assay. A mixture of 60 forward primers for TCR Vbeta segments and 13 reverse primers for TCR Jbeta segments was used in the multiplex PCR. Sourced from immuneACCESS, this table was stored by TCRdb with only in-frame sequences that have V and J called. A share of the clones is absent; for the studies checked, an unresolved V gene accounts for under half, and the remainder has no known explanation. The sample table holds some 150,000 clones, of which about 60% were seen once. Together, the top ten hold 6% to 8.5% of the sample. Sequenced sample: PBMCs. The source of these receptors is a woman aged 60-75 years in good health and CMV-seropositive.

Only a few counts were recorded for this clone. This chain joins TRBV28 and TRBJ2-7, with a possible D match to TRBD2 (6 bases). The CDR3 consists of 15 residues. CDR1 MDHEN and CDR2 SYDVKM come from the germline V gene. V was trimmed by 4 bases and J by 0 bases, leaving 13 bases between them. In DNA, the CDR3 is TGTGCCAGCAGTTCAGGTTCGGGGGACTCCTACGAGCAGTACTTC. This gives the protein CASSSGSGDSYEQYF.

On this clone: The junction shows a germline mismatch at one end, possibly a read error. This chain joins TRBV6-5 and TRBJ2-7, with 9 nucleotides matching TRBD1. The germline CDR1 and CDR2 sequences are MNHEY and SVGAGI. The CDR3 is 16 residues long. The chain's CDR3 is CVSSYEPGQGTYEQYF. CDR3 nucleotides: TGTGTCAGCAGTTACGAGCCGGGACAGGGAACCTACGAGCAGTACTTC.

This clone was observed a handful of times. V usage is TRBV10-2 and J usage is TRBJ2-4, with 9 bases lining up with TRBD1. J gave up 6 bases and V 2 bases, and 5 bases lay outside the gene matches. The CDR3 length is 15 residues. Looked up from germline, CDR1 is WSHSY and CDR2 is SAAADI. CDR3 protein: CASSETGGWVNIQYF. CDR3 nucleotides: TGCGCCAGCAGTGAGACAGGGGGCTGGGTAAACATTCAGTACTTC.

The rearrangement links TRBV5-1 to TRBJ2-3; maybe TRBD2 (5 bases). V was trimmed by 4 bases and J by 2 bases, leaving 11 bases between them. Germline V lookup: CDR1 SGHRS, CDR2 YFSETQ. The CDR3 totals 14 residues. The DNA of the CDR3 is TGCGCCAGCAGCCCTAGGAGGAACACAGATACGCAGTATTTT. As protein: CASSPRRNTDTQYF. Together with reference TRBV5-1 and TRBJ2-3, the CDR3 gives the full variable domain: KAGVTQTPRYLIKTRGQQVTLSCSPISGHRSVSWYQQTPGQGLQFLFEYFSETQRNKGNFPGRFSGRQFSNSRSEMNVSTLELGDSALYLCASSPRRNTDTQYFGPGTRLTVL.

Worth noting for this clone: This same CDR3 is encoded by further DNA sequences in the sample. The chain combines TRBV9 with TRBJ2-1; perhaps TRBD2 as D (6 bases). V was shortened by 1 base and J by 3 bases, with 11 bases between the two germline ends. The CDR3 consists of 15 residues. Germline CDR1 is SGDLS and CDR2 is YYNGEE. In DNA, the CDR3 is TGTGCCAGCAGCGTACGAGAGGGACTCTACAATGAGCAGTTCTTC. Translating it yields CASSVREGLYNEQFF.